This T cell receptor (beta chain) stems from a study of cytomegalovirus exposure and HLA in healthy donors. PCR used 60 Vbeta primers and 13 Jbeta primers. TCRdb's copy holds only in-frame clones and misses some; the assay was immunoSEQ multiplex PCR. This table holds approximately 150,000 clones, around 80% found once. Details on this clone: No antigen is known for it.

The CDR3 runs 17 residues. The germline V gene has CDR1 SEHNR and CDR2 FQNEAQ (reference sequence). V lost 5 bases, J lost 2 bases, and 6 bases stayed unmatched. General study points: An analysis that was carried out later associated 17,000 or so TCR beta sequences with HLA alleles at 0.05 false discovery rate. It is likely that the observed cluster of highly shared sequence variants was a sequencing artifact.

Sequencing was carried out using PBMCs. The J gene is TRBJ2-5, the V gene TRBV7-9; 15 bases map to TRBD2. This TCR was recovered from a human donor in good health. CDR3 region: CASSLGTSGGTQETQYF. The CDR3 DNA follows: TGTGCCAGCAGCCTGGGGACTAGCGGGGGGACGCAAGAGACCCAGTACTTC.